This T cell receptor beta chain was retrieved from a study of human T cells and chemical hapten exposure. General study points: Alopecia in all donors means immunity may differ from healthy individuals.

CDR1 is MNHEY, CDR2 SVGEGT, per germline. The CDR3 is made up of 13 amino acids. The ends lost 6 bases at V and 12 bases at J; junction bases unmatched: 11. The time point is: patch test 1, 2 weeks after DPC sensitization. Noted treatment: therapeutic diphenylcyclopropenone sensitization with weekly scalp DPC. Patches went on only after blood had been drawn each time. Donation of samples came from alopecia patients who were 18 to 70 years old and suitable for DPC. TCRdb independently ran MiXCR on the RACE reads; one entry per CDR3 protein. Of roughly 180,000 distinct CDR3 sequences in the sample, about a fifth were seen once. This clonotype was observed a handful of times. The antigen is not known.

Specimen: whole blood, collected in connection with sensitization to the hapten diphenylcyclopropenone (DPC). The TCR sequence derives from a woman in her forties or fifties with alopecia areata. Some clones in this sample may be carry-over from other donors' samples. The chain uses TRBV6-2 or TRBV6-3 and TRBJ2-4, with 7 bases matching TRBD2. CDR3 bases: TGTGCCAGCAGAAGACTAGCTGGAGGTTCTCAGTACTTC. Its translation: CASRRLAGGSQYF.